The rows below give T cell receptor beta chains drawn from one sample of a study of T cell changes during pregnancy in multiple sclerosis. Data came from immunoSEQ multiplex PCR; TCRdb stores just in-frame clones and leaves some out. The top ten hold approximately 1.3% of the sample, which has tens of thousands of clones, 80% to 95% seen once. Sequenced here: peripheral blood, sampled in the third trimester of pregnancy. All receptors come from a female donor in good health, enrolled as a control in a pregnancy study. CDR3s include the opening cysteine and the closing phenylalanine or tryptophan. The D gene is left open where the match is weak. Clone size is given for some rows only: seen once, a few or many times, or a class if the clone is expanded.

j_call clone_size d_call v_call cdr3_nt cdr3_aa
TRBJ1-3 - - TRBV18 TGTGCCAGCTCACCACCAGATGAAGAAGGGGTTCACACCATATATTTT CASSPPDEEGVHTIYF
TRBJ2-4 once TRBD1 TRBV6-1 TGTGCCAGCACCCATTTTAAGGGACAGGACATTCAGTACTTC CASTHFKGQDIQYF
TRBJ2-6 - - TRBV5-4 TGTGCCAGCAGCCCCGTATCCGCTGGGGCCAACGTCCTGACTTTC CASSPVSAGANVLTF
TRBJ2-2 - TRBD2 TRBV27 TGTGCCAGCAGGAGGACTCTGTTAGCGGGAGGTGCTAACACCGGGGAGCTGTTTTTT CASRRTLLAGGANTGELFF
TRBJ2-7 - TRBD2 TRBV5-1 TGCGCCAGCAGCTCCACTATCCTAGCGGGAGTTCGCGCCGAGCAGTACTTC CASSSTILAGVRAEQYF
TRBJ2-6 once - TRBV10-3 TGTGCCATCAGTGAGTCGACTTCTGGGGCCAACGTCCTGACTTTC CAISESTSGANVLTF
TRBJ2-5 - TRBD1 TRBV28 TGTGCCAGCAGTTTGTTTGGTGGGGGACAGGGTGGAGAGACCCAGTACTTC CASSLFGGGQGGETQYF
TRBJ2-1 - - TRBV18 TGTGCCAGCTCACCGACCGGGGTAGAGGAGCAGTTCTTC CASSPTGVEEQFF
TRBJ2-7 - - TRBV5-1 TGCGCCAGCAGCTTGTATGGACTCGAGCAGTACTTC CASSLYGLEQYF
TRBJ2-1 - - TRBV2 TGTGCCAGCAGTCTCCGGGAAAAAGCGGGTGAGCAGTTCTTC CASSLREKAGEQFF
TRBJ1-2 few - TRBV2 TGTGCCAGCAGGGATGACAGGACTAACTATGGCTACACCTTC CASRDDRTNYGYTF
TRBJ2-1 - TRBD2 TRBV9 TGTGCCAGCAGCCCAGGACTAGCGGGTCGGAATGAGCAGTTCTTC CASSPGLAGRNEQFF
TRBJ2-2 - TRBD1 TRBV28 TGTGCCAGCAGCTTCTCGGACAGGGACACCGGGGAGCTGTTTTTT CASSFSDRDTGELFF
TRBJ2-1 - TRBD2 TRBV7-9 TGTGCCAGCAGCCCGACTAGCGGGAGTAGCGATGAGCAGTTCTTC CASSPTSGSSDEQFF
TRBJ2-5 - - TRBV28 TGTGCCAGCAGTTTTGGGGGGTTAGAGACCCAGTACTTC CASSFGGLETQYF
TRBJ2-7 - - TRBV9 TGTGCCAGCAGCGTAGCTTCGGGGAGCGGCTACGAGCAGTACTTC CASSVASGSGYEQYF
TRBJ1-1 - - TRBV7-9 TGTGCCAGCAGCTTAGCTCAAACTGAAGCTTTCTTT CASSLAQTEAFF
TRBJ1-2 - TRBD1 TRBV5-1 TGCGCCAGCAGCTATGCCGGGACAGGGGATGGCTACACCTTC CASSYAGTGDGYTF
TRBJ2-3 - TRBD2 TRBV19 TGTGCCGTCCGAAGCGCGGGAGAGACAGATACGCAGTATTTT CAVRSAGETDTQYF
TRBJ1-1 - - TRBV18 TGTGCCAGCTCTCTCCAGGGGTTGGGCGCTGAAGCTTTCTTT CASSLQGLGAEAFF
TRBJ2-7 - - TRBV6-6 TGTGCCAGCAGGAGGGTCGCTGTGGACGAGCAGTACTTC CASRRVAVDEQYF
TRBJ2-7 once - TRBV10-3 TGTGCCATCACCCCGGACAAGAATACGAAGCAGTACTTC CAITPDKNTKQYF
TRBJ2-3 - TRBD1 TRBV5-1 TGCGCCAGCAGCTTGGCTGCAACAGGGGACACAGATACGCAGTATTTT CASSLAATGDTDTQYF
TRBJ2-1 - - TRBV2 TGTGCCAGCAGCCCCCTTTTCGGGGAGTTCTTC CASSPLFGEFF
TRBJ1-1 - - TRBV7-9 TGTGCCAGCAGATCTAAGGACATGAGAGTGACTGAAGCTTTCTTT CASRSKDMRVTEAFF
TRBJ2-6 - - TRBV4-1 TGCGCCAGCAGCCAAGTAGGCAGGCTAGCCGGGGCCAACGTCCTGACTTTC CASSQVGRLAGANVLTF
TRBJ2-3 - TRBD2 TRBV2 TGTGCCAGCTCAAAAGGGGCTAGCGGGAGGGCCGCAGATACGCAGTATTTT CASSKGASGRAADTQYF
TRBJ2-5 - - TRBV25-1 TGTGCCACCGTCAACAGGGAAAGAGAGACCCAGTACTTC CATVNRERETQYF
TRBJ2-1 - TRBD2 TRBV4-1 TGCGCCAGCAGCCAAGAGGCCCCGCTAGCGGGAGTTGGTGAGCAGTTCTTC CASSQEAPLAGVGEQFF
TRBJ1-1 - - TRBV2 TGTGCCAGCAGCCTGGCGGACACTGAAGCTTTCTTT CASSLADTEAFF
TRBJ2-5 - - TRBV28 TGTGCCAGCAGCCAGGGGTGGGAGACCCAGTACTTC CASSQGWETQYF
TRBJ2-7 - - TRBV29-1 TGCAGCGTTGCCGAGGGCCTCTACGAGCAGTACTTC CSVAEGLYEQYF
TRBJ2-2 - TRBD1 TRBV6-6 TGTGCCAGCAGTACAACTTCCGGGACAGGGTCCGGGGAGCTGTTTTTT CASSTTSGTGSGELFF
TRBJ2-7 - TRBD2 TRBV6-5 TGTGCCAGCAGTTACTTGAGCGGGACTCACTACGAGCAGTACTTC CASSYLSGTHYEQYF
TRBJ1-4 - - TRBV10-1 TGCGCCAGCAGTGATTTCGGGGACTCCGCCCCGGGGGTTGCTAATGAAAAACTGTTTTTT CASSDFGDSAPGVANEKLFF
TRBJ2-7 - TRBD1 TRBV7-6 TGTGCCAGCAGCTTAGCGAAAGGACAGGGGTGGTGCGAGCAGTACTTC CASSLAKGQGWCEQYF
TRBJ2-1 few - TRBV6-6 TGTGCCAGCAGTCCCGTCGCCGAGCGGGAGCAGTTCTTC CASSPVAEREQFF
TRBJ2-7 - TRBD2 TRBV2 TGTGCCAGCAGACTAGCGACAAACGAGCAGTACTTC CASRLATNEQYF
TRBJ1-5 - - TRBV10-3 TGTGCCACTACATCTGACGGGGTTAGCAATCAGCCCCAGCATTTT CATTSDGVSNQPQHF
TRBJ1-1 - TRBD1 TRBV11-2 TGTGCCAGCAGCTTCACTCACAGGGGTGAAGCTTTCTTT CASSFTHRGEAFF
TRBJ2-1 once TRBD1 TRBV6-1 TGTGCCAGCAGTGGTCAGACAGGGGGCTTTGGCAATGAGCAGTTCTTC CASSGQTGGFGNEQFF
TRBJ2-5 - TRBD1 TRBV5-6 TGTGCCAGCAGCCCGGGACAGGGGACCGAGACCCAGTACTTC CASSPGQGTETQYF
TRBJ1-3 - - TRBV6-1 TGTGCCAGCAGTCTAACTCCGAGCTCTGGAAACACCATATATTTT CASSLTPSSGNTIYF
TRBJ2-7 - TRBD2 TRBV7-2 TGTGCCAGCAGCTTATCAGCGGGAGGCTTTGCGACCTACGAGCAGTACTTC CASSLSAGGFATYEQYF
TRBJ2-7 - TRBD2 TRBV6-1 TGTGCCAGCAGATTGGGAGGGTTGGATTCCTACGAGCAGTACTTC CASRLGGLDSYEQYF
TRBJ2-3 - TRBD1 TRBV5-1 TGCGCCAGCAGCTTGGGGGGACAGGGCCTAAGTACGCAGTATTTT CASSLGGQGLSTQYF
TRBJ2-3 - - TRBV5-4 TGTGCCAGCAGCCGAGGGCCAGAGCAGTATTTT CASSRGPEQYF
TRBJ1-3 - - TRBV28 TGTGCCAGCAGTTTGGGCCCCATGGAAGGCTCTGGAAACACCATATATTTT CASSLGPMEGSGNTIYF